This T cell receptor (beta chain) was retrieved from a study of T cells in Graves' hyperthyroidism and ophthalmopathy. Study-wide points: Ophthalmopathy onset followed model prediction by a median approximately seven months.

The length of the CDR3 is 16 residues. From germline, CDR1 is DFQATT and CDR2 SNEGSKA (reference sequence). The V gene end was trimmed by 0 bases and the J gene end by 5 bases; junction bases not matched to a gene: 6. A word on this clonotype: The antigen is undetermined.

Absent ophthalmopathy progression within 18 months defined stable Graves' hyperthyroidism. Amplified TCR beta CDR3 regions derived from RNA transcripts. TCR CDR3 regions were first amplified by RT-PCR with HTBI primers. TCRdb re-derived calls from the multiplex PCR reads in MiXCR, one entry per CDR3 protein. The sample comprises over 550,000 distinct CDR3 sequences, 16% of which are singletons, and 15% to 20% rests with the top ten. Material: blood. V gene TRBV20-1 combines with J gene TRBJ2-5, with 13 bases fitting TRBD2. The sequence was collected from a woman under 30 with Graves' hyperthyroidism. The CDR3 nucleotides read TGCAGTGCTAGAGATTTACTAGCGGGAGGGTTGGAGACCCAGTACTTC. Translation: CSARDLLAGGLETQYF.